The present T cell receptor beta chain was sequenced within a study of blood T cell repertoires in COVID-19. Study in general: Acute and convalescent COVID-19 specimens originated in the United States, Italy and Spain.

Participant reports of clinical history set cohort assignment. Recovery meant two consecutive negative NP/OP PCR tests, professional clearance, or resolved symptoms. Clones were sequenced by immunoSEQ multiplex PCR, and TCRdb holds only the in-frame ones, with some missing. Found here are more than 300,000 clones, 85% to 90% of them singletons; the top ten hold about 10%. The TCR originated in a woman aged 18-29 years who had recovered from COVID-19. Sequenced sample: PBMCs or T cells enriched from blood (not recorded which).

The CDR3 region has the DNA TGTGCCAGCAGTTTCAGGGGAGCCCTCACAGATACGCAGTATTTT. Its protein product is CASSFRGALTDTQYF. This rearrangement joins TRBV28 to TRBJ2-3, with a weak D call TRBD1 (6 bases). Germline CDR1 reads MDHEN; CDR2 reads SYDVKM. The CDR3 spans 15 residues. Trimming took off 3 bases at V and 2 bases at J, with 12 bases between the two ends.